The 24 T cell receptor beta chains presented below share a single source sample, sequenced in a study of graft-versus-host responses after intestinal transplantation. TCRdb's copy holds only in-frame clones and misses some; the assay was immunoSEQ multiplex PCR. The profile covers 85,000 to 90,000 clones, with 80% to 95% appearing a single time and about 0.3% taken by the ten largest. For these TCRs, the target antigens are not known. The sample here was unstimulated CD4+ T cells sorted from spleen or lymph node cells, taken before intestinal transplant. The receptors originated from a human donor who received an intestinal transplant.

The chain carries TRBV9 and TRBJ2-3; TRBD1 is a possible D gene (5 bases). The length of the CDR3 is 15 residues. V gave up 3 bases and J gave up 2 bases, with 13 bases separating them. Germline assignment: CDR1 SGDLS and CDR2 YYNGEE. CDR3 amino acids: CASSGPGIDTDTQYF. CDR3 nucleotides: TGTGCCAGCAGCGGCCCAGGGATAGACACAGATACGCAGTATTTT.

This chain links TRBV25-1 with TRBJ2-7, with 7 bases fitting TRBD2. Germline CDR1 reads MGHDK; CDR2 reads SYGVNS. There are 14 residues in the CDR3. Trimming at V came to 5 bases and at J to 0 bases, leaving 4 bases not matched to a gene. The CDR3, as DNA: TGTGCCAGCAGTCCGCGACTAGCCTCCTACGAGCAGTACTTC. This gives the protein CASSPRLASYEQYF.

A remark on this clone: The same CDR3 can be traced to other DNA sequences in this sample. In DNA form, the CDR3 reads TGTGCCAGCAGTACTTTCAATCCAGGAGGGACCCAGTACTTC. Translation gives CASSTFNPGGTQYF. The chain recombines TRBV6-1 with TRBJ2-5, with a tentative D call TRBD2 (5 bases). The V and J ends lost 5 bases and 7 bases respectively, with 17 bases between them. Germline lookup yields CDR1 MNHNS and CDR2 SASEGT. The CDR3 is 14 amino acids.

The genes are TRBV5-1 and TRBJ2-5, with D possibly being TRBD1 or TRBD2 (6 bases each). This CDR3 is built from 15 residues. Trimming stripped 3 bases from V and 5 bases from J, with 17 bases between. The germline V gene encodes CDR1 SGHRS and CDR2 YFSETQ. DNA of the CDR3: TGCGCCAGCAGCTCCCGGGGGCGCGGCGGGGAGACCCAGTACTTC. Residues: CASSSRGRGGETQYF. Full variable domain (missing parts from reference TRBV5-1 and TRBJ2-5): KAGVTQTPRYLIKTRGQQVTLSCSPISGHRSVSWYQQTPGQGLQFLFEYFSETQRNKGNFPGRFSGRQFSNSRSEMNVSTLELGDSALYLCASSSRGRGGETQYFGPGTRLLVL.

This chain uses TRBV10-2 with TRBJ2-7; D call uncertain. This CDR3 contains 13 residues. V lost 4 bases and J 2 bases, leaving 9 bases between the germline ends. Germline V gives CDR1 WSHSY, CDR2 SAAADI. The CDR3 is CASSGPTTYEQYF. The CDR3 bases are TGCGCCAGCAGTGGACCCACGACCTACGAGCAGTACTTC.

The genes are TRBV28 and TRBJ2-7; D not certain. CDR3 length: 12 amino acids. V was cut by 5 bases and J by 1 base, with 6 bases left in between. Per the germline V gene, CDR1 is MDHEN and CDR2 is SYDVKM. The CDR3 DNA follows: TGTGCCAGCAGTCTAATTTCCTACGAGCAGTACTTC. Amino acids: CASSLISYEQYF.

The V gene is TRBV19, the J gene TRBJ2-5; 11 nucleotides agree with TRBD1. The last part of the DNA fits TRBJ2-7 better; the J call may be wrong. The CDR3 covers 14 residues. Germline V gives CDR1 LNHDA, CDR2 SQIVND (reference sequence). Here the CDR3 reads CASSPDRGLYEQYF. CDR3 bases: TGTGCCAGTAGCCCGGACAGGGGGCTCTACGAGCAGTACTTC.

The chain combines TRBV28 with TRBJ2-3, with D possibly matching TRBD2 (6 bases). Germline V gene sequence: CDR1 MDHEN, CDR2 SYDVKM. This CDR3 is 15 amino acids long. Trimming took 2 bases from V and 0 from J, leaving 9 bases between them. CDR3 protein: CASSLMGGSTDTQYF. The CDR3 coding sequence is TGTGCCAGCAGTTTAATGGGGGGTAGCACAGATACGCAGTATTTT. The whole variable domain, remainder taken from reference TRBV28 and TRBJ2-3, is DVKVTQSSRYLVKRTGEKVFLECVQDMDHENMFWYRQDPGLGLRLIYFSYDVKMKEKGDIPEGYSVSREKKERFSLILESASTNQTSMYLCASSLMGGSTDTQYFGPGTRLTVL.

The rearrangement joins TRBV30 to TRBJ2-3, with D perhaps matching TRBD1 (5 bases). The V end was cut by 6 bases, the J end by 3 bases, with 16 bases between. Germline V gene sequence: CDR1 GTSNPN, CDR2 SVGIG (reference sequence). The CDR3 spans 14 residues. The CDR3 protein is CACAILRGTDTQYF. In DNA, the CDR3 is TGTGCCTGCGCCATATTAAGGGGTACAGATACGCAGTATTTT. The whole variable domain, filled in from reference TRBV30 and TRBJ2-3, reads SQTIHQWPATLVQPVGSPLSLECTVEGTSNPNLYWYRQAAGRGLQLLFYSVGIGQISSEVPQNLSASRPQDRQFILSSKKLLLSDSGFYLCACAILRGTDTQYFGPGTRLTVL.

Only one count was recorded for this clone. The chain employs TRBV5-4 and TRBJ2-7; TRBD2 aligns across 10 bases. Losses at the gene ends were 4 bases for V and 0 bases for J; bases not matched to a gene: 4. The length of the CDR3 is 15 residues. From germline, CDR1 is SGHNT and CDR2 YYREEE (reference sequence). The CDR3 loop reads CASSLRLAGSYEQYF. The DNA of the CDR3 is TGTGCCAGCAGCCTACGACTAGCGGGCTCCTACGAGCAGTACTTC.

This clone was seen only once. V gene TRBV13 combines with J gene TRBJ1-1, with unresolved D. CDR1 PRHDT and CDR2 FYEKMQ come from the germline V gene (reference sequence). Trimming took off 11 bases at V and 3 bases at J, with 22 bases between the two ends. There are 15 residues in the CDR3. This chain's CDR3 is CAGNSESPDDTEAFF. The CDR3 nucleotides read TGTGCCGGAAACTCAGAATCACCCGATGACACTGAAGCTTTCTTT.

The genes are TRBV6-1 and TRBJ1-5, with 7 bases fitting TRBD1. Trimming removed 5 bases from V and 0 bases from J; junction bases left unmatched: 4. Germline loops: CDR1 MNHNS, CDR2 SASEGT. The CDR3 contains 15 residues. The DNA of the CDR3 is TGTGCCAGCAGTATTACAGGGGATAGCAATCAGCCCCAGCATTTT. Protein product: CASSITGDSNQPQHF.

The rearrangement uses TRBV19 and TRBJ2-2; 8 bases are shared with TRBD1. TRBJ1-3 matches the DNA end more closely, so the J call is doubtful. Germline V gives CDR1 LNHDA, CDR2 SQIVND (reference sequence). CDR3 length: 15 amino acids. This CDR3 reads CASDRGPSSGNTIYF. The CDR3 DNA reads TGTGCCAGCGACAGGGGTCCTAGCTCTGGAAACACCATATATTTT.

V gene TRBV30 combines with J gene TRBJ1-5, with D hard to call. Germline V gene lookup returns CDR1 GTSNPN and CDR2 SVGIG (reference sequence). The CDR3 runs 14 residues. With 0 bases removed from V and 3 bases from J, the gap between germline ends came to 9 bases. The CDR3 protein is CAWSVGSPNQPQHF. CDR3 bases: TGTGCCTGGAGTGTGGGCAGCCCCAATCAGCCCCAGCATTTT.

This sequence joins TRBV4-2 and TRBJ2-7; 8 bases match TRBD2. CDR1 is LGHNA, CDR2 YNFKEQ, per germline. V was pared by 0 bases and J by 3 bases, with 7 bases of the junction left unmatched. This CDR3 spans 16 amino acids. CDR3 residues: CASSQEGIAGIYEQYF. The CDR3 DNA reads TGTGCCAGCAGCCAAGAGGGAATAGCGGGAATCTACGAGCAGTACTTC.

The gene calls are TRBV10-2 and TRBJ2-7; D is ambiguous. With 5 bases removed from V and 7 bases from J, the gap between germline ends came to 15 bases. This CDR3 region has 13 residues. Germline V gene lookup returns CDR1 WSHSY and CDR2 SAAADI. As DNA, the CDR3 is TGCGCCAGCAGTACTGGCGGTAGTCGGGAGCAGTACTTC. It encodes CASSTGGSREQYF.

The chain recombines TRBV2 with TRBJ2-7, with D tentatively TRBD2 (5 bases). This CDR3 comprises 14 residues. Trimming shortened V by 8 bases and J by 6 bases, and 20 bases separated the two germline ends. Germline V lookup: CDR1 SNHLY, CDR2 FYNNEI. The CDR3 region has the DNA TGTGCCAGCCTGCTTGCGAGCCCGGAGGTCGAGCAGTACTTC. Amino acid sequence: CASLLASPEVEQYF.

CDR3 residues: CASRGGSREAFF. For the CDR3, the DNA is TGTGCCAGCAGGGGGGGCAGCCGTGAAGCTTTCTTT. The gene calls are TRBV6-5 and TRBJ1-1; maybe TRBD1 (6 bases). Germline loops: CDR1 MNHEY, CDR2 SVGAGI. CDR3 size: 12 residues. V was clipped by 6 bases and J by 7 bases, with 12 bases between them.

The chain links TRBV6-6 to TRBJ1-1; D is perhaps TRBD1 (5 bases). V was pared by 4 bases and J by 2 bases, with 11 bases between. Germline values: CDR1 MNHNY, CDR2 SVGAGI (reference sequence). The length of the CDR3 is 14 residues. CDR3 in amino acids: CASSLGLTNTEAFF. The CDR3 DNA is TGTGCCAGCAGTTTGGGACTGACAAACACTGAAGCTTTCTTT.

This sequence joins TRBV30 and TRBJ2-7, with D maybe TRBD2 (6 bases). This CDR3 region has 14 residues. Germline CDR1 and CDR2: GTSNPN and SVGIG (reference sequence). V lost 5 bases and J lost 2, with 16 bases in between. This chain's CDR3 is CAWVTDYLPYEQYF. In nucleotides, the CDR3 is TGTGCCTGGGTAACGGACTACCTACCCTACGAGCAGTACTTC.

CDR3 nucleotides: TGTGCCAGTAGTATAGCCCCGAACAGCAATCAGCCCCAGCATTTT. Its translation: CASSIAPNSNQPQHF. The J gene is TRBJ1-5, the V gene TRBV19; no reliable D call. From germline, CDR1 is LNHDA and CDR2 SQIVND (reference sequence). The CDR3 sequence is 15 residues long. Trimming took off 1 base at V and 1 base at J, with 8 bases between the two ends.

The sample holds one count of this clone. The chain employs TRBV7-8 and TRBJ2-7; no firm D call. Germline CDR1 is SGHVS and CDR2 is FQNEAQ. Trimming took 1 base from V and 3 from J, leaving 16 bases between them. This CDR3 contains 16 residues. CDR3 DNA: TGTGCCAGCAGCTTAGAGGTCGGCAGAGCCCGCTACGAGCAGTACTTC. Translated, it gives CASSLEVGRARYEQYF.

The chain joins TRBV11-2 to TRBJ1-6; possibly TRBD1 for D (6 bases). Per germline, CDR1 SGHAT and CDR2 FQNNGV. The CDR3 loop spans 14 amino acids. V was clipped by 6 bases and J by 1 base, with 7 bases between them. The DNA for the CDR3 is TGTGCCAGCAGAGACAGGTCCTATAATTCACCCCTCCACTTT. Its translation is CASRDRSYNSPLHF.

CDR3 in amino acids: CASSSYSTDTQYF. In nucleotides, the CDR3 is TGTGCCAGCAGCTCGTACAGCACAGATACGCAGTATTTT. This chain connects TRBV5-5 to TRBJ2-3, with D uncertain. Germline-derived CDR1 and CDR2 are SGHKS and YYEKEE (reference sequence). The ends were cut back, 3 bases at V and 0 bases at J, with 5 bases in the middle. The CDR3 is 13 residues long.